A single sample is the source of the 20 T cell receptor beta chains below, sequenced in a study of blood T cells in healthy people across ages. Using a J-beta primer mix together with a sample-barcoded 5' primer, a second PCR was run for roughly 7 to 12 cycles. TCRdb re-called the 5' RACE reads through MiXCR, storing one row per CDR3 protein. The sample shows about 1.5 million distinct CDR3 sequences, less than 45% of them seen only once. Sample: blood. These receptors were collected from a woman under 30 in good health.

With respect to this clonotype: Germline and junction disagree at one end, which may indicate a read error. The chain links TRBV20-1 to TRBJ1-6; 7 nucleotides line up with TRBD1. The V gene's germline CDR1 is DFQATT and CDR2 SNEGSKA (reference sequence). The CDR3 loop spans 15 amino acids. The CDR3 sequence is CSARAHGQENSPPHF. CDR3 bases: TGCAGTGCTAGAGCCCACGGACAGGAGAATTCACCCCCCCACTTT.

The chain is built from TRBV10-3 and TRBJ1-1; 7 nucleotides agree with TRBD1. Trimming cost V 3 bases and J 1 base; bases outside gene matches: 5. This CDR3 region has 15 residues. Germline V gives CDR1 ENHRY, CDR2 SYGVKD. The CDR3 loop is CAISEEGATNTEAFF. The CDR3 DNA reads TGTGCCATCAGTGAAGAGGGGGCTACGAACACTGAAGCTTTCTTT.

The chain uses TRBV7-2 and TRBJ2-7; 8 bases match TRBD2. The germline CDR1 and CDR2 sequences are SGHTA and FQGNSA. Losses at the gene ends were 5 bases for V and 7 bases for J; bases not matched to a gene: 13. The CDR3 consists of 15 residues. CDR3 coding DNA: TGTGCCAGCAGCCCCCCCGGGACTAGATCCAATGAGCAGTACTTC. Its translation is CASSPPGTRSNEQYF. Full variable domain (rest looked up from reference TRBV7-2 and TRBJ2-7): GAGVSQSPSNKVTEKGKDVELRCDPISGHTALYWYRQSLGQGLEFLIYFQGNSAPDKSGLPSDRFSAERTGGSVSTLTIQRTQQEDSAVYLCASSPPGTRSNEQYFGPGTRLTVT.

This clonotype turned up a few times. The chain joins TRBV28 to TRBJ2-1; TRBD1 matches 9 bases. Germline-derived CDR1 and CDR2 are MDHEN and SYDVKM. Trimming took 6 bases from V and 13 from J; bases not matched to a gene: 16. The CDR3 is made up of 15 amino acids. The DNA for the CDR3 is TGTGCCAGCAGCCAGGGGACAGGGAGACATGAGACCCAGTTCTTC. As protein: CASSQGTGRHETQFF.

With regard to this clonotype: One end of the junction varies from germline; a read error may be responsible. The genes are TRBV12-3 or TRBV12-4 and TRBJ2-1, with TRBD1 identical over 8 bases. This CDR3 contains 13 residues. CDR3 sequence (DNA): TGTGCCAACAGTTTTGGGACAGGCGGTGAGCAGTTCTTC. It is translated as CANSFGTGGEQFF.

The CDR3 bases are TGTGCCAGCCAAGACAGGGGCCGGAACTATGGCTACACCTTC. As protein: CASQDRGRNYGYTF. The chain is built from TRBV6-5 and TRBJ1-2, with 8 bases aligning to TRBD1. Germline CDR1 reads MNHEY; CDR2 reads SVGAGI. Trimming took 8 bases from V and 2 from J; bases not matched to a gene: 7. This CDR3 spans 14 amino acids.

This clonotype was detected only once. V gene TRBV7-9 combines with J gene TRBJ1-2; D gene unclear. V lost 5 bases and J lost 7, with 14 bases in between. Germline V gene data show CDR1 as SEHNR and CDR2 as FQNEAQ (reference sequence). The CDR3 spans 13 residues. The CDR3 here is CASSKGQDCGYTF. In DNA form, the CDR3 reads TGTGCCAGCAGCAAAGGGCAGGATTGTGGCTACACCTTC.

The chain uses TRBV30 and TRBJ1-1, with TRBD1 identical over 9 bases. The CDR3 length is 15 residues. Germline lookup yields CDR1 GTSNPN and CDR2 SVGIG (reference sequence). The V segment lost 2 bases and the J segment 1 base; nucleotides outside the gene matches: 5. CDR3: CAWSSQQGANTEAFF. The CDR3 DNA sequence: TGTGCCTGGAGTAGTCAACAGGGGGCGAACACTGAAGCTTTCTTT.

This clonotype turned up a few times. CDR3 loop: CASSTDRDTEAFF. In nucleotides, the CDR3 is TGTGCCAGCAGCACAGACAGGGACACTGAAGCTTTCTTT. The V and J genes are TRBV7-2 and TRBJ1-1, with 7 bases identical to TRBD1. The CDR3 spans 13 residues. The germline V gene has CDR1 SGHTA and CDR2 FQGNSA. Trimming removed 5 bases from V and 3 bases from J; junction bases left unmatched: 3.

The genes are TRBV4-2 and TRBJ2-5, with 8 positions matching TRBD2. Germline CDR1 is LGHNA and CDR2 is YNFKEQ. CDR3 length: 16 residues. Trimming removed 0 bases from V and 11 bases from J; junction bases left unmatched: 14. CDR3 DNA: TGTGCCAGCAGCCAAGAATCCGGGGGGGCTTACAATGAGCAGTACTTC. It translates to CASSQESGGAYNEQYF.

The CDR3 DNA reads as TGCAGCGTGAGGTGGGGGAGCGAGCAGTACTTC. Encoded protein: CSVRWGSEQYF. J is TRBJ2-5 and V is TRBV29-1, with D perhaps being TRBD1 or TRBD2 (5 bases each). The J call may be in error: the DNA end matches TRBJ2-7 better. This CDR3 spans 11 amino acids. Germline assignment: CDR1 SQVTM and CDR2 ANQGSEA.

This clonotype was picked up a small number of times. The genes are TRBV5-5 and TRBJ2-1; 7 bases align to TRBD1. The V segment lost 0 bases and the J segment 3 bases; nucleotides outside the gene matches: 9. Germline CDR1 and CDR2: SGHKS and YYEKEE (reference sequence). This CDR3 comprises 17 residues. The DNA for the CDR3 is TGTGCCAGCAGCTTGGGCCCCGGGACAGACTTCTACAATGAGCAGTTCTTC. It is translated as CASSLGPGTDFYNEQFF.

The V call is TRBV7-9, the J call TRBJ1-5; D gene ambiguous. There are 13 residues in the CDR3. V gave up 4 bases and J gave up 7 bases, with 11 bases separating them. Germline V gives CDR1 SEHNR, CDR2 FQNEAQ (reference sequence). The CDR3 DNA reads TGTGCCAGCAGCTCGATAGCGGGGCAGCCCCAGCATTTT. It is translated as CASSSIAGQPQHF.

The CDR3 reads CAISPGQGEDTQYF. Written as DNA, the CDR3 is TGTGCCATCAGCCCGGGACAGGGGGAAGATACGCAGTATTTT. The gene calls are TRBV10-3 and TRBJ2-3; 11 bases line up with TRBD1. This CDR3 contains 14 residues. Germline lookup yields CDR1 ENHRY and CDR2 SYGVKD. After removal of 6 bases from V and 5 bases from J, the junction contained 4 bases not matched to a gene.

The table lists this clonotype with many counts. The J gene is TRBJ1-2, the V gene TRBV2; no firm D call. V was trimmed by 7 bases and J by 1 base, leaving 10 bases between them. Germline CDR1 SNHLY, CDR2 FYNNEI. This CDR3 is built from 13 residues. The CDR3 is CASTEPFNYGYTF. CDR3 nucleotides: TGTGCCAGCACCGAACCGTTTAACTATGGCTACACCTTC. The full variable domain, in which reference TRBV2 and TRBJ1-2 provide the parts outside the CDR3, is EPEVTQTPSHQVTQMGQEVILRCVPISNHLYFYWYRQILGQKVEFLVSFYNNEISEKSEIFDDQFSVERPDGSNFTLKIRSTKLEDSAMYFCASTEPFNYGYTFGSGTRLTVV.

This clonotype appeared many times. Mismatch with germline at one junction end may stem from a read error. J is TRBJ2-7 and V is TRBV6-2 or TRBV6-3; TRBD1 might be the D (5 bases). CDR1 is MNHEY and CDR2 is SVGEGT in the germline V gene. This CDR3 region has 13 residues. CDR3 sequence (DNA): TGTGCCAGCAGTGACTCGGACACCTACGAGCAGTACTTC. Translated, it gives CASSDSDTYEQYF.

The chain has TRBV7-3 and TRBJ2-1; D remains unclear. This CDR3 contains 13 residues. Trimming pared 1 base from V and 5 bases from J, leaving 6 bases between. Germline V gene lookup returns CDR1 SGHTA and CDR2 FQGTGA. The DNA of the CDR3 is TGTGCCAGCAGCTTAAGCGCCCACAATGAGCAGTTCTTC. It yields the protein CASSLSAHNEQFF.

V gene TRBV20-1 combines with J gene TRBJ1-5; 9 positions agree with TRBD1. Germline V CDR1 and CDR2: DFQATT, SNEGSKA (reference sequence). This CDR3 has 15 residues. Losses at the gene ends were 5 bases for V and 2 bases for J; bases not matched to a gene: 7. The CDR3 DNA reads TGCAGTGCTTATACAGGGGGCCGGCGCAATCAGCCCCAGCATTTT. This codes for CSAYTGGRRNQPQHF.

The J gene is TRBJ1-1, the V gene TRBV5-1; TRBD1 is a possible D gene (6 bases). CDR3 size: 14 residues. CDR1 and CDR2 from the germline V gene are SGHRS and YFSETQ. Trimming removed 4 bases from V and 7 bases from J, with 17 bases in between. The CDR3 here is CASSPNAGAGEAFF. The CDR3 DNA reads TGCGCCAGCAGCCCCAACGCAGGGGCTGGTGAAGCTTTCTTT.

This chain links TRBV7-2 with TRBJ2-7; D tentatively fits TRBD1 or TRBD2 (6 bases each). Trimming cost V 6 bases and J 7 bases, with 28 bases left between them. Germline V gene data show CDR1 as SGHTA and CDR2 as FQGNSA. There are 17 residues in the CDR3. CDR3: CASRSRGSGPTYNEQYF. In DNA form, the CDR3 reads TGTGCCAGCAGATCAAGGGGGAGCGGGCCGACCTACAATGAGCAGTACTTC.